Shown below are 20 T cell receptor beta chains from a single sample sequenced in a study of shared clonotypes between healthy human individuals. Terminally differentiated effector memory CD45RA+ cells were excluded from the naive CD8 cells, which were CD45RO-negative and positively selected for CCR7. Here immunoSEQ multiplex PCR was the method, and the copy in TCRdb shows in-frame clones only, minus some. In the table there are under 1 million clones, about 96% of which are singletons. Material for sequencing was naive CD8+ T cells sorted from blood. These receptors all stem from a man aged 30-40 years in good health.

The chain carries TRBV2 and TRBJ2-3, with D unclear. Germline CDR1 and CDR2: SNHLY and FYNNEI. V was clipped by 3 bases and J by 1 base, with 11 bases between them. The CDR3 covers 15 residues. The CDR3 nucleotides read TGTGCCAGCAGTGATAGACGGTACCGCACAGATACGCAGTATTTT. It is translated as CASSDRRYRTDTQYF.

This chain joins TRBV10-1 and TRBJ1-1; 7 nucleotides line up with TRBD1. The CDR3 is made up of 16 amino acids. J gave up 3 bases and V 1 base, and 8 bases lay outside the gene matches. CDR1 is WNHNN and CDR2 is SYGVQD in the germline V gene (reference sequence). The CDR3 reads CASSEFRTGLHTEAFF. For the CDR3, the DNA is TGCGCCAGCAGTGAGTTTAGGACAGGTCTTCACACTGAAGCTTTCTTT.

This sequence joins TRBV10-3 and TRBJ2-7, with 8 bases aligning to TRBD1. Germline CDR1 and CDR2: ENHRY and SYGVKD. The J segment lost 3 bases and the V segment lost 6 bases, leaving 4 bases of the junction unmatched. CDR3 length equals 13 residues. The CDR3 DNA sequence: TGTGCCATCAGGGGACAGGACTTCTACGAGCAGTACTTC. Residues: CAIRGQDFYEQYF.

This clone occurred a few times. V usage is TRBV29-1 and J usage is TRBJ1-1; D is ambiguous. There are 13 residues in the CDR3. Germline V lookup: CDR1 SQVTM, CDR2 ANQGSEA. Trimming took off 8 bases at V and 2 bases at J, with 15 bases between the two ends. The DNA of the CDR3 is TGCAGCTCCACCGGCGGCAGTAACACTGAAGCTTTCTTT. Amino acid sequence: CSSTGGSNTEAFF. The full variable domain, in which reference TRBV29-1 and TRBJ1-1 provide the parts outside the CDR3, is SAVISQKPSRDICQRGTSLTIQCQVDSQVTMMFWYRQQPGQSLTLIATANQGSEATYESGFVIDKFPISRPNLTFSTLTVSNMSPEDSSIYLCSSTGGSNTEAFFGQGTRLTVV.

This rearrangement joins TRBV10-2 to TRBJ1-1, with D perhaps matching TRBD1 (5 bases). Germline CDR1 and CDR2: WSHSY and SAAADI. This CDR3 comprises 11 residues. Trimming pared 8 bases from V and 6 bases from J, leaving 10 bases between. CDR3 in DNA: TGCGCCAGCGGGGAAGGGGCTGAAGCTTTCTTT. It codes for CASGEGAEAFF.

V gene TRBV7-9 combines with J gene TRBJ1-5; possible D gene TRBD1, 5 bases. The germline CDR1 and CDR2 sequences are SEHNR and FQNEAQ (reference sequence). CDR3 length equals 12 residues. V lost 5 bases, J lost 8 bases, and 10 bases lay in between. This CDR3 is CASSPGGEPQHF. The CDR3 nucleotides read TGTGCCAGCAGCCCGGGGGGGGAGCCCCAGCATTTT.

The chain carries TRBV18 and TRBJ2-1, with TRBD2 as a possible D gene (6 bases). Germline lookup yields CDR1 KGHSH and CDR2 LQKENI. Deletions cut 3 bases from V and 8 bases from J, with 20 bases between. The CDR3 has 16 amino acids. The CDR3 loop reads CASSPRGRVAPHEQFF. The CDR3 DNA sequence: TGTGCCAGCTCACCGCGGGGCAGGGTAGCACCTCATGAGCAGTTCTTC.

The rearrangement links TRBV7-9 to TRBJ2-7; D possibly uses TRBD1 or TRBD2 (5 bases each). The CDR3 length is 17 residues. Germline V lookup: CDR1 SEHNR, CDR2 FQNEAQ (reference sequence). The germline V and J ends were trimmed by 4 bases and 2 bases, with 21 bases remaining between them. The CDR3 loop is CASSSHLGDRPTYEQYF. As DNA, the CDR3 is TGTGCCAGCAGCTCTCATCTGGGGGACCGGCCAACCTACGAGCAGTACTTC.

This clone has only one observation. The chain links TRBV4-1 to TRBJ2-7, with D possibly called TRBD1 or TRBD2 (5 bases each). V gave up 4 bases and J gave up 2 bases, with 12 bases separating them. The CDR3 has 14 amino acids. Germline-derived CDR1 and CDR2 are MGHRA and YSYEKL. The CDR3 sequence: CASSPRDHTYEQYF. The CDR3 nucleotides are TGCGCCAGCAGCCCCCGGGACCACACCTACGAGCAGTACTTC.

Remarks on this clone: The junction and the germline gene differ at one end; a read error may be behind it. The chain employs TRBV7-6 and TRBJ2-1, with 8 bases that match TRBD1. CDR3 length: 16 residues. Germline CDR1 reads SGHVS; CDR2 reads FNYEAQ. The CDR3 DNA sequence: TGTGCCAGCAGCCCTACCCCACCGGGACAGGACAATGGGCAGTTCTTC. Translation: CASSPTPPGQDNGQFF.

This chain links TRBV4-1 with TRBJ2-7; unclear D gene. Looked up from germline, CDR1 is MGHRA and CDR2 is YSYEKL. Trimming stripped 3 bases from V and 3 bases from J, with 12 bases between. The CDR3 totals 14 residues. In nucleotides, the CDR3 is TGCGCCAGCAGCCAGCGCGCAGGTCTCTACGAGCAGTACTTC. It codes for CASSQRAGLYEQYF.

The J gene is TRBJ2-1, the V gene TRBV5-5; 7 bases map to TRBD2. Trimming cost V 0 bases and J 5 bases; bases outside gene matches: 11. Germline CDR1 is SGHKS and CDR2 is YYEKEE (reference sequence). The CDR3 has 17 amino acids. The chain's CDR3 is CASSLEARSGVNNEQFF. CDR3 DNA: TGTGCCAGCAGCTTGGAGGCTAGGAGCGGGGTAAACAATGAGCAGTTCTTC.

V is TRBV4-3 and J is TRBJ1-1, with D uncertain. From germline, CDR1 is LGHNA and CDR2 YSLEER. The CDR3 runs 15 residues. V gave up 0 bases and J gave up 1 base, with 9 bases separating them. CDR3 region: CASSQDQAPNTEAFF. In DNA, the CDR3 is TGCGCCAGCAGCCAAGATCAGGCGCCGAACACTGAAGCTTTCTTT.

This clone was counted a single time. The J gene is TRBJ1-5, the V gene TRBV6-4; D unresolved. This CDR3 region has 17 residues. From germline, CDR1 is MRHNA and CDR2 SNTAGT. Trimming left V 4 bases short and J 4 bases short, with 20 bases between. CDR3 nucleotides: TGTGCCAGCAGTGTTGGAAAGAGTATGGATTGGAATCAGCCCCAGCATTTT. Its protein is CASSVGKSMDWNQPQHF.

The CDR3: CASSFGQADSRGTQYF. The CDR3 nucleotides are TGTGCCAGCAGCTTTGGACAGGCGGACTCCAGAGGGACGCAGTATTTT. This sequence joins TRBV7-2 and TRBJ2-3; TRBD1 agrees at 7 bases. The CDR3 totals 16 residues. Trimming at V came to 3 bases and at J to 9 bases, leaving 15 bases not matched to a gene. The germline V gene encodes CDR1 SGHTA and CDR2 FQGNSA.

The J gene is TRBJ1-1, the V gene TRBV7-9; the D is unclear. Germline CDR1 is SEHNR and CDR2 is FQNEAQ (reference sequence). Trimming cost V 3 bases and J 6 bases, with 5 bases left between them. The CDR3 has 11 residues. Written as DNA, the CDR3 is TGTGCCAGCAGCTTCTCTCCTGAAGCTTTCTTT. Translated: CASSFSPEAFF.

The rearrangement uses TRBV19 and TRBJ2-1; 13 bases align to TRBD2. J gave up 4 bases and V 4 bases, and 4 bases lay outside the gene matches. Germline V gene data show CDR1 as LNHDA and CDR2 as SQIVND (reference sequence). This CDR3 comprises 16 residues. The CDR3 reads CASSTRTSGRYNEQFF. CDR3 coding DNA: TGTGCCAGTAGTACCCGGACTAGCGGGAGATACAATGAGCAGTTCTTC.

On this clone: Other DNA sequences in the sample encode the same CDR3. The rearrangement joins TRBV11-2 to TRBJ2-1, with a weak D call TRBD1 (6 bases). The CDR3 is made up of 12 amino acids. Between the trimmed V and J ends, which lost 5 bases and 7 bases, there was a span of 9 bases. Germline CDR1 is SGHAT and CDR2 is FQNNGV. CDR3 amino acids: CASSPTGNEQFF. DNA of the CDR3: TGTGCCAGCAGCCCCACAGGGAATGAGCAGTTCTTC.

This clone was counted once. The CDR3 here is CASRIGVMLGELFF. The CDR3 DNA follows: TGTGCCAGCAGGATCGGGGTTATGCTCGGGGAGCTGTTTTTT. The V and J genes are TRBV27 and TRBJ2-2, with TRBD2 as a possible D gene (5 bases). This CDR3 has 14 amino acids. Looked up from germline, CDR1 is MNHEY and CDR2 is SMNVEV (reference sequence). V was cut by 6 bases and J by 7 bases, with 15 bases left in between.

The J gene is TRBJ2-3, the V gene TRBV6-4; D is perhaps TRBD2 (6 bases). Germline V gene lookup returns CDR1 MRHNA and CDR2 SNTAGT. Trimming left V 3 bases short and J 4 bases short, with 17 bases between. CDR3 length equals 16 residues. The CDR3 DNA follows: TGTGCCAGCAGTGAATTCGCGGGAACAATGGCAGATACGCAGTATTTT. Protein: CASSEFAGTMADTQYF.